One sample yielded the 22 T cell receptor beta chains listed below, sequenced in a study of cytomegalovirus exposure and HLA in healthy donors (dated 2017 in TCRdb). Libraries came from the immunoSEQ multiplex PCR assay. For the multiplex PCR, a mixture combining 60 forward primers for TCR Vbeta segments and 13 reverse primers for TCR Jbeta segments was used. This is the immuneACCESS table as TCRdb keeps it, with only in-frame sequences that have V and J called. A part of the clones is gone; compared with another copy, unresolved V genes explain less than half, and the rest is unexplained. This sample holds about 98,000 clones; about 83% were observed only once. Of the sample, roughly a sixth is held by the ten largest clones. The specimen was PBMCs. The receptors derive from a man in his 60s in good health and CMV-seropositive.

The chain joins TRBV5-1 to TRBJ1-6; 9 bases align to TRBD1. Trimming cost V 1 base and J 8 bases; bases outside gene matches: 10. Germline CDR1 and CDR2: SGHRS and YFSETQ. The CDR3 has 17 residues. CDR3: CASSLISPGQGDSPLHF. CDR3 nucleotide sequence: TGCGCCAGCAGCTTGATCTCACCGGGACAGGGAGATTCACCCCTCCACTTT.

This sequence joins TRBV5-1 and TRBJ2-5; TRBD1 matches 9 bases. CDR3 length: 14 residues. In germline, CDR1 is SGHRS, CDR2 YFSETQ. Germline trimming cut 3 bases from V and 4 bases from J; bases unmatched to any gene: 4. The DNA for the CDR3 is TGCGCCAGCAGCTACAGGGGGCGCGGAGAGACCCAGTACTTC. This translates into CASSYRGRGETQYF.

With regard to this clone: The identical CDR3 is also encoded by other nucleotide sequences in the sample. The DNA for the CDR3 is TGTGCCAGCAGCATCCGGACAGGGACGCTACAAGAGACCCAGTACTTC. Protein product: CASSIRTGTLQETQYF. The V gene is TRBV25-1, the J gene TRBJ2-5, with 8 bases aligning to TRBD1. With V trimmed by 6 bases and J by 2 bases, 11 bases remained unmatched. The CDR3 contains 16 residues. Germline-derived CDR1 and CDR2 are MGHDK and SYGVNS.

V is TRBV29-1 and J is TRBJ2-5; 7 nucleotides match TRBD1. V lost 7 bases and J lost 1; bases outside the gene matches: 12. The CDR3 contains 15 residues. Germline lookup yields CDR1 SQVTM and CDR2 ANQGSEA. The CDR3 is CSAIPMDRPQETQYF. The CDR3 DNA is TGCAGCGCCATCCCGATGGACAGGCCCCAAGAGACCCAGTACTTC.

The rearrangement joins TRBV4-3 to TRBJ2-5; 7 bases map to TRBD2. The CDR3 totals 15 residues. The germline V gene encodes CDR1 LGHNA and CDR2 YSLEER. Trimming cost V 3 bases and J 2 bases; bases outside gene matches: 6. DNA for the CDR3: TGCGCCAGCAGCCAGTCGGGGGGAAGGCAAGAGACCCAGTACTTC. Its protein product is CASSQSGGRQETQYF.

The DNA of the CDR3 is TGCGCCAGCAGCTTAGAGGGCCGGGTTGACAATGAGCAGTTCTTC. Its translation: CASSLEGRVDNEQFF. The chain links TRBV5-1 to TRBJ2-1; maybe TRBD2 (5 bases). The CDR3 sequence is 15 residues long. Germline V CDR1 and CDR2: SGHRS, YFSETQ. V was cut by 2 bases and J by 5 bases, with 14 bases left in between. The whole variable domain, remainder taken from reference TRBV5-1 and TRBJ2-1, is KAGVTQTPRYLIKTRGQQVTLSCSPISGHRSVSWYQQTPGQGLQFLFEYFSETQRNKGNFPGRFSGRQFSNSRSEMNVSTLELGDSALYLCASSLEGRVDNEQFFGPGTRLTVL.

This clone has more than one count but fewer than ten. The chain uses TRBV2 and TRBJ1-5; 9 bases are a match to TRBD1. Trimming removed 5 bases from V and 5 bases from J; junction bases left unmatched: 4. Germline-derived CDR1 and CDR2 are SNHLY and FYNNEI. This CDR3 comprises 14 residues. CDR3 protein: CASSHRDRDQPQHF. The CDR3 nucleotides read TGTGCCAGCAGTCACCGGGACAGGGATCAGCCCCAGCATTTT.

This chain uses TRBV2 with TRBJ2-7; 7 bases fit TRBD2. Germline trimming cut 4 bases from V and 5 bases from J; bases unmatched to any gene: 5. The CDR3 length is 13 residues. From germline, CDR1 is SNHLY and CDR2 FYNNEI. CDR3 bases: TGTGCCAGCAGTGGGACTAGATCGAACGAGCAGTACTTC. This codes for CASSGTRSNEQYF.

The V gene is TRBV9, the J gene TRBJ1-2, with a tentative D call TRBD1 (5 bases). V shed 5 bases and J shed 14 bases, with 22 bases lying between them. Looked up from germline, CDR1 is SGDLS and CDR2 is YYNGEE. The CDR3 runs 13 residues. The CDR3 sequence: CASRSRDGGDRTF. The CDR3 DNA reads as TGTGCCAGCAGAAGCCGGGACGGGGGAGATCGGACCTTC.

This rearrangement joins TRBV28 to TRBJ1-4, with TRBD1 identical over 7 bases. The CDR3 totals 15 residues. V lost 6 bases, J lost 1 base, and 5 bases stayed unmatched. The germline gives CDR1 MDHEN, CDR2 SYDVKM. Here the CDR3 reads CASSTGTVTNEKLFF. In DNA, the CDR3 is TGTGCCAGCAGCACCGGGACAGTAACTAATGAAAAACTGTTTTTT. Supplemented by reference TRBV28 and TRBJ1-4, the full variable domain reads DVKVTQSSRYLVKRTGEKVFLECVQDMDHENMFWYRQDPGLGLRLIYFSYDVKMKEKGDIPEGYSVSREKKERFSLILESASTNQTSMYLCASSTGTVTNEKLFFGSGTQLSVL.

This chain joins TRBV14 and TRBJ2-1; TRBD2 matches at 8 bases. This CDR3 comprises 17 residues. V gave up 4 bases and J gave up 3 bases; unmatched junction bases: 11. Germline V gene data show CDR1 as SGHDN and CDR2 as FVKESK. Here the CDR3 reads CASSLVGRAGVYNEQFF. The CDR3 DNA is TGTGCCAGCAGCCTAGTCGGAAGAGCGGGGGTCTACAATGAGCAGTTCTTC.

V and J are TRBV6-5 and TRBJ2-5, with D perhaps TRBD2 (6 bases). Looked up from germline, CDR1 is MNHEY and CDR2 is SVGAGI. Trimming took 2 bases from V and 2 from J, leaving 6 bases between them. CDR3 length equals 13 residues. As DNA, the CDR3 is TGTGCCAGCAGTTACCGGGGGCAAGAGACCCAGTACTTC. This sequence encodes CASSYRGQETQYF.

This clone has just a few counts. This sequence joins TRBV19 and TRBJ1-6; a possible D gene is TRBD1 (6 bases). The V and J ends lost 10 bases and 0 bases respectively, with 16 bases between them. Per germline, CDR1 LNHDA and CDR2 SQIVND (reference sequence). This CDR3 has 16 residues. The CDR3 DNA follows: TGTGCCACCTGCAATACAGGGAGCTCCTATAATTCACCCCTCCACTTT. Amino acids: CATCNTGSSYNSPLHF.

The rearrangement links TRBV23-1 to TRBJ2-1; D call uncertain. TRBV23-1 is identified as an open reading frame with a role that is uncertain. The V gene lost 6 bases and the J gene lost 6 bases, with 9 bases spanning the gap. This CDR3 spans 12 amino acids. CDR3 amino acids: CASRNRPNEQFF. The CDR3 DNA is TGCGCCAGCAGAAACAGACCCAATGAGCAGTTCTTC.

The V gene is TRBV19, the J gene TRBJ1-5; weak D call: TRBD1 (5 bases). There are 14 residues in the CDR3. Per germline, CDR1 LNHDA and CDR2 SQIVND (reference sequence). Trimming shortened V by 6 bases and J by 3 bases, and 12 bases separated the two germline ends. In DNA form, the CDR3 reads TGTGCCAGTAGATCCGAACAGGTCAATCAGCCCCAGCATTTT. Residues: CASRSEQVNQPQHF.

This clone has only a few counts. The chain carries TRBV14 and TRBJ1-3, with D perhaps TRBD1 (6 bases). Trimming took 4 bases from V and 0 from J, leaving 10 bases between them. The CDR3 is 15 amino acids. Germline-derived CDR1 and CDR2 are SGHDN and FVKESK. The CDR3 nucleotides are TGTGCCAGCAGCCCCACAGGGAACTCTGGAAACACCATATATTTT. Its protein is CASSPTGNSGNTIYF.

This chain uses TRBV19 with TRBJ2-2, with D possibly being TRBD1 (7 bases). V was trimmed by 0 bases and J by 0 bases, leaving 17 bases between them. CDR3 length: 19 residues. The germline CDR1 and CDR2 sequences are LNHDA and SQIVND (reference sequence). The CDR3 sequence: CASSIEVGGREANTGELFF. CDR3 nucleotides: TGTGCCAGTAGTATAGAGGTAGGGGGCAGGGAGGCGAACACCGGGGAGCTGTTTTTT. The full variable domain, completed using reference TRBV19 and TRBJ2-2, is DGGITQSPKYLFRKEGQNVTLSCEQNLNHDAMYWYRQDPGQGLRLIYYSQIVNDFQKGDIAEGYSVSREKKESFPLTVTSAQKNPTAFYLCASSIEVGGREANTGELFFGEGSRLTVL.

This clone was counted a few times. This sequence joins TRBV6-6 and TRBJ2-5; D is possibly TRBD1 (5 bases). CDR1 and CDR2 (germline): MNHNY, SVGAGI (reference sequence). CDR3 size: 14 residues. The germline V and J ends were trimmed by 2 bases and 5 bases, with 12 bases remaining between them. In DNA, the CDR3 is TGTGCCAGCAGTTACAGGGGATCAGGGGAGACCCAGTACTTC. As protein: CASSYRGSGETQYF.

This clone was seen a handful of times. V is TRBV29-1 and J is TRBJ1-2; no clear D gene. The germline V and J ends were trimmed by 3 bases and 0 bases, with 5 bases remaining between them. CDR3 size: 12 residues. Germline V CDR1 and CDR2: SQVTM, ANQGSEA. CDR3 in amino acids: CSVEASNYGYTF. The CDR3 nucleotides are TGCAGCGTTGAGGCCTCTAACTATGGCTACACCTTC.

This chain links TRBV29-1 with TRBJ2-5; no firm D call. V gave up 5 bases and J gave up 5 bases, with 9 bases separating them. The CDR3 extends over 11 amino acids. CDR1 SQVTM and CDR2 ANQGSEA come from the germline V gene. This CDR3 is CSVRLYETQYF. Written as DNA, the CDR3 is TGCAGCGTTCGGTTATACGAGACCCAGTACTTC.

The J gene is TRBJ2-3, the V gene TRBV19; 9 nucleotides match TRBD2. The CDR3 loop spans 16 amino acids. The germline gives CDR1 LNHDA, CDR2 SQIVND (reference sequence). V shed 3 bases, J shed 2 bases, and the junction held 6 bases outside the gene matches. CDR3 residues: CASSIKRGVNTDTQYF. Here the CDR3 DNA reads TGTGCCAGTAGTATCAAGCGGGGGGTTAACACAGATACGCAGTATTTT.

This clone was observed once. The chain combines TRBV7-9 with TRBJ2-5, with 9 bases aligning to TRBD2. Germline trimming cut 5 bases from V and 3 bases from J; bases unmatched to any gene: 16. Germline V gene data show CDR1 as SEHNR and CDR2 as FQNEAQ (reference sequence). CDR3 length: 18 amino acids. The DNA of the CDR3 is TGTGCCAGCAGCACTCTTAGCGGGGGCCAACGCACCAAAGAGACCCAGTACTTC. Translation gives CASSTLSGGQRTKETQYF.